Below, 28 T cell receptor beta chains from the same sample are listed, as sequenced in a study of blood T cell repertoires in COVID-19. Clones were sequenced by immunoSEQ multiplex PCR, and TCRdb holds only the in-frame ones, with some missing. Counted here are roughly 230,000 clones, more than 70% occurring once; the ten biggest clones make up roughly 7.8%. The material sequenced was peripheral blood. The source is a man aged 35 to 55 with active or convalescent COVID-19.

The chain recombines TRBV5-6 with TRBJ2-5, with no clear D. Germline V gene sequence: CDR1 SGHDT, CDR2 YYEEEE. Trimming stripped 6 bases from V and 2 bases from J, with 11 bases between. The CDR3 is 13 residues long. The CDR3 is CASTRYRQETQYF. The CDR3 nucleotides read TGTGCCAGCACTCGATACCGGCAAGAGACCCAGTACTTC.

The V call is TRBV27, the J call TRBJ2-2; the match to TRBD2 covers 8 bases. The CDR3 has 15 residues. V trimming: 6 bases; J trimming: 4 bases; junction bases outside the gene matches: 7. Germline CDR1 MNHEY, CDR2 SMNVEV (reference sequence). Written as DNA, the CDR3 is TGTGCCAGCAGGCCGGGGGGGCCCGCCACCGGGGAGCTGTTTTTT. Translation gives CASRPGGPATGELFF.

CDR3 amino acids: CASSPGTAPLNEKLFF. As DNA, the CDR3 is TGTGCCAGCAGCCCCGGGACAGCTCCCCTTAATGAAAAACTGTTTTTT. The V call is TRBV9, the J call TRBJ1-4, with 7 bases that match TRBD1. The CDR3 is made up of 16 amino acids. The V gene end was trimmed by 4 bases and the J gene end by 4 bases; junction bases not matched to a gene: 10. In germline, CDR1 is SGDLS, CDR2 YYNGEE.

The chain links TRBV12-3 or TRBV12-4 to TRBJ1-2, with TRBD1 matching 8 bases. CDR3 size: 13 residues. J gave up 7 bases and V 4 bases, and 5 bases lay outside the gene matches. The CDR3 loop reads CASSSGTGGGYTF. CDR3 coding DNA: TGTGCCAGCAGTTCCGGGACAGGAGGTGGCTACACCTTC.

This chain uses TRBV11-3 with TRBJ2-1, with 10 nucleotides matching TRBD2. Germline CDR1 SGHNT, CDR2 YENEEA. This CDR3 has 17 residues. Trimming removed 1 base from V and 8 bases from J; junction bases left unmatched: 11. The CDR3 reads CASSLVFSAGGPHEQFF. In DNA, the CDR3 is TGTGCCAGCAGCTTAGTTTTCTCAGCGGGGGGGCCCCATGAGCAGTTCTTC.

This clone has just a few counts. The CDR3 here is CASIAGGVGTGELFF. The CDR3 bases are TGTGCCAGCATAGCGGGAGGGGTCGGCACCGGGGAGCTGTTTTTT. This chain uses TRBV6-5 with TRBJ2-2, with 11 bases that match TRBD2. Unmatched junction bases numbered 5, after V lost 7 bases and J lost 4 bases. The CDR3 covers 15 residues. Germline V lookup: CDR1 MNHEY, CDR2 SVGAGI.

CDR3 bases: TGTGCCAGCAGTGACCACGGACAAGGGGCGCCCCAGCATTTT. Translated, it gives CASSDHGQGAPQHF. The chain uses TRBV2 and TRBJ1-5, with a tentative D call TRBD1 (5 bases). Germline loops: CDR1 SNHLY, CDR2 FYNNEI. Deletions cut 3 bases from V and 9 bases from J, with 15 bases between. The CDR3 contains 14 residues.

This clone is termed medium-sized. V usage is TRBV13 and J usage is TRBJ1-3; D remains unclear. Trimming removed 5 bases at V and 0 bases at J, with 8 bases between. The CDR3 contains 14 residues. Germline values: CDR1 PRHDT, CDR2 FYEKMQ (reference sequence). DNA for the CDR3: TGTGCCAGCAGCCTTACTAGCTCTGGAAACACCATATATTTT. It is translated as CASSLTSSGNTIYF.

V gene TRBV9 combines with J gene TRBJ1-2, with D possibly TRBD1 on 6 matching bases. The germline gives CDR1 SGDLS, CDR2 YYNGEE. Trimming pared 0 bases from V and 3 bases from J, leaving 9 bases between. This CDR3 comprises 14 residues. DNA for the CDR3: TGTGCCAGCAGCGTAGGAGACAGGTACTATGGCTACACCTTC. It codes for CASSVGDRYYGYTF.

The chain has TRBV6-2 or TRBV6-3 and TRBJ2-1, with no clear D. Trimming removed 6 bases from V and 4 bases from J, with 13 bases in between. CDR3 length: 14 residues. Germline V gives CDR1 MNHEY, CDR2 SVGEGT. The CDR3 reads CASSLPYLYNEQFF. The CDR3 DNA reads TGTGCCAGCAGCCTACCCTATCTTTACAATGAGCAGTTCTTC.

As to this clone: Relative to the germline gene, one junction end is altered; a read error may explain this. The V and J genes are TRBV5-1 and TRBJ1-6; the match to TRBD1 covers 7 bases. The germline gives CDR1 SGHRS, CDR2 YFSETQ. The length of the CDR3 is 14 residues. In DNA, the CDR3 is TGCGCCAGCAGCTTGGGGGACAGTTTTTCATCCCTCCACTTT. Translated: CASSLGDSFSSLHF.

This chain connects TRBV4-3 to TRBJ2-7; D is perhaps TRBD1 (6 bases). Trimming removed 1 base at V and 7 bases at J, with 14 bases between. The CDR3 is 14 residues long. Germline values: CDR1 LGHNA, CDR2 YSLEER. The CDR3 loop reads CASSQAGQGQEQYF. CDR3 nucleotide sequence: TGCGCCAGCAGCCAAGCGGGGCAGGGGCAGGAGCAGTACTTC.

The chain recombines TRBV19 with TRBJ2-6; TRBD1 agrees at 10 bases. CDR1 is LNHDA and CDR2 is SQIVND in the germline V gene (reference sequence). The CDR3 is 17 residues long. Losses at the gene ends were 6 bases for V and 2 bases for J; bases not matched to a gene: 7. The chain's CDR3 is CASSTGTGVAGANVLTF. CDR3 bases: TGTGCCAGTAGCACCGGGACAGGGGTGGCTGGGGCCAACGTCCTGACTTTC.

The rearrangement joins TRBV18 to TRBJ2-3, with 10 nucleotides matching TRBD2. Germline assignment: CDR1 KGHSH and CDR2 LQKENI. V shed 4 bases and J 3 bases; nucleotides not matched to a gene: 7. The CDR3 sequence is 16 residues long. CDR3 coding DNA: TGTGCCAGCTCACAGGGACTAGCGAGTGTGACAGATACGCAGTATTTT. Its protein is CASSQGLASVTDTQYF. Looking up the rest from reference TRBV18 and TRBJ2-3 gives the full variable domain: NAGVMQNPRHLVRRRGQEARLRCSPMKGHSHVYWYRQLPEEGLKFMVYLQKENIIDESGMPKERFSAEFPKEGPSILRIQQVVRGDSAAYFCASSQGLASVTDTQYFGPGTRLTVL.

CDR3 sequence reads: CASSGSGGGTDTQYF. CDR3 nucleotide sequence: TGTGCCAGCAGTGGTAGCGGGGGGGGCACAGATACGCAGTATTTT. This chain links TRBV2 with TRBJ2-3, with 11 bases aligning to TRBD2. The CDR3 is made up of 15 amino acids. Germline V gives CDR1 SNHLY, CDR2 FYNNEI. After removal of 4 bases from V and 1 base from J, the junction contained 1 base not matched to a gene.

The CDR3 loop is CASRAEGQLRQETQYF. CDR3 bases: TGTGCCAGCAGGGCGGAGGGACAGCTCCGTCAAGAGACCCAGTACTTC. The V gene is TRBV25-1, the J gene TRBJ2-5; D may be TRBD1 (7 bases). V was cut by 6 bases and J by 2 bases, with 19 bases left in between. This CDR3 has 16 amino acids. Germline CDR1 is MGHDK and CDR2 is SYGVNS.

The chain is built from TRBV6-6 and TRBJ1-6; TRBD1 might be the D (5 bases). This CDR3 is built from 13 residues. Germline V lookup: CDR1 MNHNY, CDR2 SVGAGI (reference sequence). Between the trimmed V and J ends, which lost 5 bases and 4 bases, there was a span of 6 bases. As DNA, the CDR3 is TGTGCCAGCAGTGACAGATATAATTCACCCCTCCACTTT. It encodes CASSDRYNSPLHF.

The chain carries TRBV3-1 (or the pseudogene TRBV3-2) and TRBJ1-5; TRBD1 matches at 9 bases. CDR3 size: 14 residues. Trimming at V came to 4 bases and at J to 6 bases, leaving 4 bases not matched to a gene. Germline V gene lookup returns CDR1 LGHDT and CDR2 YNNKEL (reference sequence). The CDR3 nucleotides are TGTGCCAGCAGCCCCGGGACAGGGAGTCAGCCCCAGCATTTT. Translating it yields CASSPGTGSQPQHF.

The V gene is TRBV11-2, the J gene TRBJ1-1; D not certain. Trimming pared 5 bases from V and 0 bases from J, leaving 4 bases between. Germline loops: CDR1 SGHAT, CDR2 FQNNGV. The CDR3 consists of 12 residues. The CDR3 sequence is CASSQLNTEAFF. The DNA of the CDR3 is TGTGCCAGCAGCCAGTTGAACACTGAAGCTTTCTTT.

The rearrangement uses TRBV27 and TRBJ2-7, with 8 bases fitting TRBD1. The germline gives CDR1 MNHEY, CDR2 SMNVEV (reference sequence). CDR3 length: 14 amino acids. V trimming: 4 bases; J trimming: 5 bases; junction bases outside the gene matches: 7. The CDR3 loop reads CASSSRQGRHEQYF. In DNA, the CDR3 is TGTGCCAGCAGTTCCCGACAGGGGCGGCACGAGCAGTACTTC.

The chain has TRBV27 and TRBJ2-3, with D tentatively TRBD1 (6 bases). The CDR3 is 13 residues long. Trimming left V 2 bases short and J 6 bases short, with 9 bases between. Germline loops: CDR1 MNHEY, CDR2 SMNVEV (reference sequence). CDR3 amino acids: CASSLRDIDTQYF. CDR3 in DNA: TGTGCCAGCAGTTTAAGGGACATTGATACGCAGTATTTT.

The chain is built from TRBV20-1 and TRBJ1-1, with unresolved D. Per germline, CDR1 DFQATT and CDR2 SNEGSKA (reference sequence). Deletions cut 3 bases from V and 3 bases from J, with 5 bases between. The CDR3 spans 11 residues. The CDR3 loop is CSASYDTEAFF. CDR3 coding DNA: TGCAGTGCTAGTTATGACACTGAAGCTTTCTTT.

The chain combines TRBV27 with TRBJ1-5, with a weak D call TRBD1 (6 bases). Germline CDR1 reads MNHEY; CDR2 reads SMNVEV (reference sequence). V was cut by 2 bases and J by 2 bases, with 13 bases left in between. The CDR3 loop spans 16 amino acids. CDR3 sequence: CASSLRGGDGNQPQHF. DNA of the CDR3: TGTGCCAGCAGTTTACGAGGGGGTGATGGCAATCAGCCCCAGCATTTT.

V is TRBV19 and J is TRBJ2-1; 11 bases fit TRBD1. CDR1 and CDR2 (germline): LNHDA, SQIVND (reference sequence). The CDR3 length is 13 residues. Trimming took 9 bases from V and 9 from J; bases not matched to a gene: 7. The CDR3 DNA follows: TGTGCCAGCCGGGACAGGGGGATTGGTGAGCAGTTCTTC. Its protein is CASRDRGIGEQFF.

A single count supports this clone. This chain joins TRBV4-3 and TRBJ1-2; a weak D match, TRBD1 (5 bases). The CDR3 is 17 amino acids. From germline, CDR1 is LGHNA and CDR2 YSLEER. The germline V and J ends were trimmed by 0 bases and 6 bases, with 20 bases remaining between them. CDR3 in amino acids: CASSQDRRGRQTNGYTF. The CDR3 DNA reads TGCGCCAGCAGCCAAGATAGGCGGGGACGGCAAACTAATGGCTACACCTTC.

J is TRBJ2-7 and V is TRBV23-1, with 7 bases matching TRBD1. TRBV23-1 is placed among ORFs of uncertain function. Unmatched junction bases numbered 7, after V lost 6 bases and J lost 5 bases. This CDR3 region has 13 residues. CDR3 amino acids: CASRQTGINEQYF. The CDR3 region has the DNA TGCGCCAGCAGACAGACAGGGATCAACGAGCAGTACTTC.

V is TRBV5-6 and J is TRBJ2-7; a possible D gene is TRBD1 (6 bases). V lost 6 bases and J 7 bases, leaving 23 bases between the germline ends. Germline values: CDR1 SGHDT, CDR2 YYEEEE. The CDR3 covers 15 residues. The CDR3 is CASTRGWAGVWEQYF. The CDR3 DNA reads TGTGCCAGCACCCGGGGATGGGCAGGGGTATGGGAGCAGTACTTC. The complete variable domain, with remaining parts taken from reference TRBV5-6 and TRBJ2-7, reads DAGVTQSPTHLIKTRGQQVTLRCSPKSGHDTVSWYQQALGQGPQFIFQYYEEEERQRGNFPDRFSGHQFPNYSSELNVNALLLGDSALYLCASTRGWAGVWEQYFGPGTRLTVT.

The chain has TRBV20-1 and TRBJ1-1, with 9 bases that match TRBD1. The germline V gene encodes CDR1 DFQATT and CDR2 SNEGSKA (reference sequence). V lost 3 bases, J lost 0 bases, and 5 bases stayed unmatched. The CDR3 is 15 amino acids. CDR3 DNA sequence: TGCAGTGCTAGTCCGGACAGGGGACTGAACACTGAAGCTTTCTTT. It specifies CSASPDRGLNTEAFF.